Shown below are 19 T cell receptor beta chains from a single sample sequenced in a study of early stage breast cancer tumors (dated 2017 in TCRdb). Preparation of the library involved the immunoSEQ multiplex PCR assay. Here the immuneACCESS table is served through TCRdb, limited to in-frame sequences with V and J called. Missing clones are a known gap in these copies; in checked studies unresolved V genes cover under half, and the rest lacks a known reason. The sample data list roughly 30,000 clones, and over 70% of these were observed just once. 10% of the sample lies in the top ten. The sequenced sample consisted of breast tumor tissue. These receptors all stem from a person aged 30 to 40 with breast cancer.

This clone was seen a few times. The rearrangement uses TRBV5-1 and TRBJ2-7; 7 nucleotides match TRBD1. The CDR3 extends over 14 amino acids. Germline lookup yields CDR1 SGHRS and CDR2 YFSETQ. V lost 4 bases to trimming and J lost 0 bases; unmatched junction nucleotides: 4. The CDR3 sequence: CASSPTGTSYEQYF. DNA for the CDR3: TGCGCCAGCAGCCCGACAGGGACCTCCTACGAGCAGTACTTC.

This chain links TRBV7-2 with TRBJ2-1, with no clear D. This CDR3 region has 13 residues. Trimming took off 1 base at V and 9 bases at J, with 10 bases between the two ends. Germline values: CDR1 SGHTA, CDR2 FQGNSA. CDR3 in amino acids: CASSLVVDTEQFF. The CDR3 DNA sequence: TGTGCCAGCAGCTTAGTTGTCGACACTGAGCAGTTCTTC.

The chain combines TRBV21-1 with TRBJ1-2; the table names TRBD1, a call not compared with the DNA. TRBV21-1 is designated a pseudogene. This CDR3 region has 17 residues. CDR3 loop: CASSKGRKGCRFYGYTF. The DNA for the CDR3 is TGTGCCAGCAGCAAAGGGCGCAAAGGTTGCAGGTTCTATGGCTACACCTTC.

The rearrangement links TRBV14 to TRBJ2-3; D may be TRBD1 or TRBD2 (5 bases each). CDR1 and CDR2 from the germline V gene are SGHDN and FVKESK. The CDR3 totals 14 residues. V lost 0 bases and J lost 4, with 8 bases in between. The CDR3 loop reads CASSQEMGPDTQYF. CDR3 nucleotide sequence: TGTGCCAGCAGCCAAGAAATGGGACCAGATACGCAGTATTTT.

The chain recombines TRBV5-1 with TRBJ1-6; D is possibly TRBD1 (5 bases). The germline CDR1 and CDR2 sequences are SGHRS and YFSETQ. Trimming stripped 0 bases from V and 9 bases from J, with 16 bases between. The CDR3 is 16 amino acids. In nucleotides, the CDR3 is TGCGCCAGCAGCTTGGCCTTTCGAAGGGGTGGTTCACCCCTCCACTTT. Protein product: CASSLAFRRGGSPLHF.

The V and J genes are TRBV18 and TRBJ2-1, with 7 bases aligning to TRBD2. Germline values: CDR1 KGHSH, CDR2 LQKENI. V was clipped by 6 bases and J by 7 bases; unmatched bases: 3. This CDR3 is 12 amino acids long. The CDR3 region is CASSPGGNEQFF. DNA for the CDR3: TGTGCCAGCTCCCCCGGGGGGAATGAGCAGTTCTTC.

CDR3 amino acids: CASSAGETQYF. In DNA form, the CDR3 reads TGTGCCAGTAGTGCCGGGGAGACCCAGTACTTC. V and J are TRBV19 and TRBJ2-5; no clear D gene. The germline CDR1 and CDR2 sequences are LNHDA and SQIVND (reference sequence). Trimming stripped 5 bases from V and 5 bases from J, with 6 bases between. This CDR3 is built from 11 residues.

V is TRBV7-9 and J is TRBJ2-7, with D uncertain. The germline V gene encodes CDR1 SEHNR and CDR2 FQNEAQ (reference sequence). The V end lost 3 bases, the J end lost 2 bases, and 11 bases lay between the germline ends. CDR3 length equals 14 residues. CDR3 amino acids: CASSLLPLTYEQYF. The CDR3 DNA follows: TGTGCCAGCAGCTTGTTACCACTTACCTACGAGCAGTACTTC.

This clone has just one count. The rearrangement joins TRBV30 to TRBJ1-2; tentatively, D is TRBD1 (5 bases). The CDR3 sequence is 13 residues long. Germline V gene sequence: CDR1 GTSNPN, CDR2 SVGIG (reference sequence). Deletions cut 5 bases from V and 4 bases from J, with 14 bases between. The CDR3 is CAWGLRQSYGYTF. DNA for the CDR3: TGTGCCTGGGGATTAAGACAGAGCTATGGCTACACCTTC.

V and J are TRBV29-1 and TRBJ2-5, with unresolved D. Between the trimmed V and J ends, which lost 0 bases and 1 base, there was a span of 6 bases. The germline CDR1 and CDR2 sequences are SQVTM and ANQGSEA. This CDR3 is built from 13 residues. The CDR3 coding sequence is TGCAGCGTTGAAGATAAGGCCCAAGAGACCCAGTACTTC. Amino acids: CSVEDKAQETQYF.

V gene TRBV18 combines with J gene TRBJ1-5; D remains unclear. Looked up from germline, CDR1 is KGHSH and CDR2 is LQKENI. Trimming took 5 bases from V and 0 from J, leaving 11 bases between them. The CDR3 contains 15 residues. The CDR3: CASSLGSYSNQPQHF. As DNA, the CDR3 is TGTGCCAGCTCATTAGGTAGTTATAGCAATCAGCCCCAGCATTTT.

The genes are TRBV18 and TRBJ1-2; no clear D gene. Germline-derived CDR1 and CDR2 are KGHSH and LQKENI. V shed 3 bases and J shed 4 bases, with 9 bases lying between them. The CDR3 has 13 residues. The CDR3 DNA reads as TGTGCCAGCTCACCGGACGGATCCTATGGCTACACCTTC. This translates into CASSPDGSYGYTF.

This clone was detected only once. The rearrangement links TRBV6-1 to TRBJ2-5; D is perhaps TRBD2 (5 bases). V was pared by 0 bases and J by 0 bases, with 14 bases between. The CDR3 is 17 residues long. The germline CDR1 and CDR2 sequences are MNHNS and SASEGT. In DNA, the CDR3 is TGTGCCAGCAGTGAAGCGCGGTCGATAGCGAACCAAGAGACCCAGTACTTC. Its translation: CASSEARSIANQETQYF.

The CDR3 DNA is TGCAGCGTTGAAGATTCGGGGCTCGCATCCTACGAGCAGTACTTC. It specifies CSVEDSGLASYEQYF. The rearrangement joins TRBV29-1 to TRBJ2-7; D assignment may be TRBD1 or TRBD2 (5 bases each). Germline V gives CDR1 SQVTM, CDR2 ANQGSEA. Trimming cost V 0 bases and J 1 base, with 13 bases left between them. This CDR3 is built from 15 residues.

The rearrangement joins TRBV5-4 to TRBJ2-5, with 8 nucleotides matching TRBD1. The CDR3 totals 14 residues. Germline-derived CDR1 and CDR2 are SGHNT and YYREEE (reference sequence). Germline trimming cut 1 base from V and 5 bases from J; bases unmatched to any gene: 4. CDR3 nucleotides: TGTGCCAGCAGCTTGCAGGGGGCGTGGGAGACCCAGTACTTC. It is translated as CASSLQGAWETQYF.

V and J are TRBV4-1 and TRBJ1-2; no definite D call. The germline V gene has CDR1 MGHRA and CDR2 YSYEKL. The V end was cut by 0 bases, the J end by 8 bases, with 16 bases between. The CDR3 is 15 amino acids. CDR3 in amino acids: CASSQEVGSLGGYTF. As DNA, the CDR3 is TGCGCCAGCAGCCAAGAAGTAGGGAGCCTAGGCGGCTACACCTTC.

The chain has TRBV19 and TRBJ1-2; the match to TRBD1 covers 8 bases. The CDR3 contains 13 residues. After removal of 8 bases from V and 3 bases from J, the junction contained 5 bases not matched to a gene. The germline V gene encodes CDR1 LNHDA and CDR2 SQIVND (reference sequence). The CDR3 DNA is TGTGCCAGTGGGGACAGGATGGACTATGGCTACACCTTC. Its protein product is CASGDRMDYGYTF. Filled out from reference TRBV19 and TRBJ1-2, the complete variable domain reads DGGITQSPKYLFRKEGQNVTLSCEQNLNHDAMYWYRQDPGQGLRLIYYSQIVNDFQKGDIAEGYSVSREKKESFPLTVTSAQKNPTAFYLCASGDRMDYGYTFGSGTRLTVV.

The V and J genes are TRBV5-1 and TRBJ2-5; possible D gene TRBD2, 5 bases. The CDR3 has 15 amino acids. The germline V gene encodes CDR1 SGHRS and CDR2 YFSETQ. Between the trimmed V and J ends, which lost 1 base and 0 bases, there was a span of 10 bases. CDR3 loop: CASSLNSGYQETQYF. CDR3 in DNA: TGCGCCAGCAGCTTGAACAGCGGATACCAAGAGACCCAGTACTTC.

The rearrangement links TRBV4-1 to TRBJ2-3; the D gene is possibly TRBD2 (5 bases). V was clipped by 0 bases and J by 0 bases, with 10 bases between them. This CDR3 is built from 16 residues. Germline values: CDR1 MGHRA, CDR2 YSYEKL. CDR3 coding DNA: TGCGCCAGCAGCCAAGACCGCTTAGCGAGCACAGATACGCAGTATTTT. Translation: CASSQDRLASTDTQYF.